These 26 T cell receptor beta chains were sequenced from one sample in a study of shared clonotypes between healthy human individuals. Only in-frame clones appear in the TCRdb table, and some are missing; sequencing was by immunoSEQ multiplex PCR. The table shows around 2.1 million clones, with approximately 96% occurring only once. Sequencing was performed on naive CD4+ T cells sorted from blood. The subset is: CD45RA+ positively selected. Source of these receptors: a man aged 18 to 30 in good health.

Remarks on this clone: Additional DNA sequences in this sample encode the identical CDR3. The chain is built from TRBV19 and TRBJ2-5; D might be TRBD1 (5 bases). CDR1 is LNHDA, CDR2 SQIVND, per germline (reference sequence). The CDR3 has 13 amino acids. Trimming left V 4 bases short and J 3 bases short, with 9 bases between. CDR3 sequence: CASSTSGKETQYF. DNA for the CDR3: TGTGCCAGTAGTACCTCAGGGAAAGAGACCCAGTACTTC.

Here the CDR3 reads CASSLPRGPVYGYTF. The CDR3, as DNA: TGTGCCAGCAGCTTGCCAAGGGGGCCTGTCTATGGCTACACCTTC. This sequence joins TRBV5-8 and TRBJ1-2; 7 bases are a match to TRBD1. This CDR3 contains 15 residues. The germline gives CDR1 SGHTS, CDR2 YDEGEE. J gave up 4 bases and V 1 base, and 7 bases lay outside the gene matches.

The V call is TRBV4-1, the J call TRBJ2-3, with 10 bases lining up with TRBD2. The CDR3 runs 17 residues. Looked up from germline, CDR1 is MGHRA and CDR2 is YSYEKL. V gave up 1 base and J gave up 7 bases; unmatched junction bases: 11. The CDR3 nucleotides are TGCGCCAGCAGCCAAGGGAATCGAGCGGGGGGGCTAAATACGCAGTATTTT. Protein: CASSQGNRAGGLNTQYF.

V is TRBV6-1 and J is TRBJ2-1; no firm D call. V gave up 8 bases and J gave up 4 bases, with 9 bases separating them. The CDR3 is made up of 12 amino acids. Per germline, CDR1 MNHNS and CDR2 SASEGT. The CDR3 spells CASGPSYNEQFF. As DNA, the CDR3 is TGTGCCAGCGGCCCCTCATACAATGAGCAGTTCTTC.

This clone has just a few counts. The rearrangement uses TRBV27 and TRBJ1-6; TRBD1 might be the D (5 bases). V lost 5 bases and J lost 7, with 9 bases in between. This CDR3 contains 13 residues. Germline assignment: CDR1 MNHEY and CDR2 SMNVEV (reference sequence). The CDR3 DNA sequence: TGTGCCAGCAGTCCCCGACAGAATTCACCCCTCCACTTT. Translating gives CASSPRQNSPLHF.

This chain joins TRBV7-2 and TRBJ1-4; D is undetermined. There are 15 residues in the CDR3. With 2 bases removed from V and 7 bases from J, the gap between germline ends came to 14 bases. Germline values: CDR1 SGHTA, CDR2 FQGNSA. The CDR3 sequence is CASSLRMAGGEKLFF. The DNA for the CDR3 is TGTGCCAGCAGCTTAAGGATGGCAGGAGGTGAAAAACTGTTTTTT.

The chain links TRBV11-2 to TRBJ1-4; TRBD1 aligns across 10 bases. The J segment lost 8 bases and the V segment lost 5 bases, leaving 5 bases of the junction unmatched. Germline CDR1 reads SGHAT; CDR2 reads FQNNGV. The CDR3 runs to 14 residues. CDR3 nucleotide sequence: TGTGCCAGCAGCACCGGACAGGGGGGCGAAAAACTGTTTTTT. Amino acids: CASSTGQGGEKLFF.

This clone was seen just once. The genes are TRBV12-5 and TRBJ2-6; D is undetermined. In germline, CDR1 is LGHNT, CDR2 FRNRAP. V was pared by 8 bases and J by 4 bases, with 12 bases between. The CDR3 sequence is 14 residues long. CDR3 sequence: CASRVVPGANVLTF. The CDR3 region has the DNA TGTGCTAGTAGGGTAGTCCCCGGGGCCAACGTCCTGACTTTC.

This chain links TRBV6-5 with TRBJ1-6; no clear D. V was trimmed by 6 bases and J by 6 bases, leaving 12 bases between them. The germline CDR1 and CDR2 sequences are MNHEY and SVGAGI. This CDR3 has 14 residues. Here the CDR3 reads CASSPVWGNSPLHF. The CDR3 coding sequence is TGTGCCAGCAGCCCAGTTTGGGGTAATTCACCCCTCCACTTT.

About this clone: Other DNA sequences in this sample translate to the same CDR3. The chain recombines TRBV6-1 with TRBJ1-1, with D hard to call. The CDR3 spans 11 residues. V was cut by 7 bases and J by 1 base, with 4 bases left in between. CDR1 MNHNS and CDR2 SASEGT come from the germline V gene. The CDR3 nucleotides read TGTGCCAGCACGCGGAACACTGAAGCTTTCTTT. Its translation is CASTRNTEAFF.

The gene calls are TRBV6-5 and TRBJ2-7; D assignment may be TRBD1 or TRBD2 (7 bases each). The ends were cut back, 0 bases at V and 2 bases at J, with 14 bases in the middle. The CDR3 runs to 16 residues. Germline CDR1 is MNHEY and CDR2 is SVGAGI. CDR3 sequence (DNA): TGTGCCAGCAGTTACTCGAGCGGGACAGATGCCTACGAGCAGTACTTC. Translation gives CASSYSSGTDAYEQYF.

The chain joins TRBV19 to TRBJ2-7, with a tentative D call TRBD2 (5 bases). This CDR3 contains 15 residues. Per germline, CDR1 LNHDA and CDR2 SQIVND (reference sequence). Trimming left V 4 bases short and J 1 base short, with 14 bases between. CDR3 in DNA: TGTGCCAGTAGTAGGGCGGGTCTTTATTCCTACGAGCAGTACTTC. Protein sequence: CASSRAGLYSYEQYF.

The chain couples TRBV6-5 to TRBJ2-7, with a tentative D call TRBD2 (7 bases). The V end lost 5 bases, the J end lost 6 bases, and 17 bases lay between the germline ends. The CDR3 has 14 amino acids. Per germline, CDR1 MNHEY and CDR2 SVGAGI. CDR3 bases: TGTGCCAGCAGTCCGCGGGGGCCAACCTCCGAGCAGTACTTC. It translates to CASSPRGPTSEQYF.

V is TRBV29-1 and J is TRBJ1-3; D might be TRBD1 (6 bases). From germline, CDR1 is SQVTM and CDR2 ANQGSEA. This CDR3 is built from 16 residues. CDR3 DNA sequence: TGCAGTACTACTGGGGGCGACCTGGACTCTGGAAACACCATATATTTT. Translating gives CSTTGGDLDSGNTIYF.

The chain joins TRBV7-9 to TRBJ1-2; TRBD1 might be the D (5 bases). V dropped 1 base and J dropped 4 bases, with 16 bases sitting between them. Germline CDR1 SEHNR, CDR2 FQNEAQ (reference sequence). This CDR3 region has 16 residues. The CDR3 region has the DNA TGTGCCAGCAGCTTAGTGCCGGGGGGTATCGGCTATGGCTACACCTTC. The encoded protein is CASSLVPGGIGYGYTF.

The V call is TRBV5-4, the J call TRBJ2-6; unclear D gene. V lost 3 bases and J lost 0, with 13 bases in between. The CDR3 runs to 17 residues. Germline assignment: CDR1 SGHNT and CDR2 YYREEE (reference sequence). As DNA, the CDR3 is TGTGCCAGCAGCTCCCAGGCAGGAAGCTCTGGGGCCAACGTCCTGACTTTC. It codes for CASSSQAGSSGANVLTF.

The table lists this clone with a count of one. This chain connects TRBV14 to TRBJ1-3; no firm D call. The V end lost 4 bases, the J end lost 0 bases, and 10 bases lay between the germline ends. This CDR3 has 15 residues. From germline, CDR1 is SGHDN and CDR2 FVKESK. CDR3 sequence: CASSRLGNSGNTIYF. Written as DNA, the CDR3 is TGTGCCAGCAGCCGACTCGGTAACTCTGGAAACACCATATATTTT.

About this clone: In the same sample, other DNA sequences code for this CDR3. This rearrangement joins TRBV7-2 to TRBJ2-7, with 8 positions matching TRBD1. V gave up 3 bases and J gave up 3 bases; unmatched junction bases: 1. CDR1 SGHTA and CDR2 FQGNSA come from the germline V gene. The CDR3 covers 13 residues. The CDR3 coding sequence is TGTGCCAGCAGCTTGGGACAGGTCTACGAGCAGTACTTC. This gives the protein CASSLGQVYEQYF.

This chain connects TRBV2 to TRBJ2-4, with D tentatively TRBD2 (5 bases). V was cut by 2 bases and J by 8 bases, with 13 bases left in between. Per the germline V gene, CDR1 is SNHLY and CDR2 is FYNNEI. This CDR3 contains 14 residues. As DNA, the CDR3 is TGTGCCAGCAGTGAAAGCGAAGGGAGAGACATTCAGTACTTC. Translation: CASSESEGRDIQYF.

The chain employs TRBV28 and TRBJ2-3, with TRBD1 identical over 9 bases. CDR1 is MDHEN and CDR2 is SYDVKM in the germline V gene. Unmatched junction bases numbered 7, after V lost 5 bases and J lost 7 bases. The CDR3 covers 14 residues. This chain's CDR3 is CASSHRDREYTQYF. For the CDR3, the DNA is TGTGCCAGCAGTCACCGGGACAGGGAGTATACGCAGTATTTT. The full variable domain, in which reference TRBV28 and TRBJ2-3 provide the parts outside the CDR3, is DVKVTQSSRYLVKRTGEKVFLECVQDMDHENMFWYRQDPGLGLRLIYFSYDVKMKEKGDIPEGYSVSREKKERFSLILESASTNQTSMYLCASSHRDREYTQYFGPGTRLTVL.

V is TRBV5-1 and J is TRBJ2-7; no definite D call. Per germline, CDR1 SGHRS and CDR2 YFSETQ. V gave up 0 bases and J gave up 3 bases, with 7 bases separating them. The CDR3 runs to 13 residues. The DNA of the CDR3 is TGCGCCAGCAGCTTGGAGATGAGCTACGAGCAGTACTTC. This gives the protein CASSLEMSYEQYF.

The chain carries TRBV27 and TRBJ1-6, with D maybe TRBD1 (5 bases). Germline-derived CDR1 and CDR2 are MNHEY and SMNVEV (reference sequence). The CDR3 is made up of 15 amino acids. V lost 5 bases, J lost 7 bases, and 15 bases lay in between. The CDR3 DNA sequence: TGTGCCAGCAGTCGGGGCCCAAGCCCCAATTCACCCCTCCACTTT. Amino acids: CASSRGPSPNSPLHF.

The gene calls are TRBV7-2 and TRBJ1-1, with D possibly matching TRBD1 (6 bases). The V gene's germline CDR1 is SGHTA and CDR2 FQGNSA. Trimming took 6 bases from V and 3 from J, leaving 14 bases between them. This CDR3 region has 14 residues. CDR3 sequence (DNA): TGTGCCAGCAGAACGCCACAGGGCTACACTGAAGCTTTCTTT. Translated: CASRTPQGYTEAFF.

The gene calls are TRBV9 and TRBJ2-5; D may be TRBD2 (6 bases). The CDR3 has 16 amino acids. Germline assignment: CDR1 SGDLS and CDR2 YYNGEE. V shed 0 bases and J shed 4 bases, with 16 bases lying between them. CDR3 nucleotides: TGTGCCAGCAGCGTAGGTGGAGGGATGGTCCGAGAGACCCAGTACTTC. It is translated as CASSVGGGMVRETQYF.

This clone occurred a few times. The chain employs TRBV18 and TRBJ1-4; 7 bases line up with TRBD1. The J segment lost 1 base and the V segment lost 4 bases, leaving 3 bases of the junction unmatched. CDR1 and CDR2 (germline): KGHSH, LQKENI. This CDR3 comprises 15 residues. The CDR3 spells CASSLDRVTNEKLFF. The CDR3 nucleotides are TGTGCCAGCTCACTCGACAGGGTAACTAATGAAAAACTGTTTTTT. Full variable domain (missing parts from reference TRBV18 and TRBJ1-4): NAGVMQNPRHLVRRRGQEARLRCSPMKGHSHVYWYRQLPEEGLKFMVYLQKENIIDESGMPKERFSAEFPKEGPSILRIQQVVRGDSAAYFCASSLDRVTNEKLFFGSGTQLSVL.

The J gene is TRBJ2-1, the V gene TRBV6-5; tentative D call: TRBD1 (5 bases). V was pared by 8 bases and J by 7 bases, with 15 bases between. Germline V gives CDR1 MNHEY, CDR2 SVGAGI. The CDR3 loop spans 13 amino acids. The CDR3 sequence is CASLASSGNEQFF. The CDR3 DNA sequence: TGTGCCAGCTTGGCCAGTTCAGGGAATGAGCAGTTCTTC.